This is a list of T cell receptor beta chains from one sample in a study of CD8+ T cells in alopecia areata. The protocol was immunoSEQ multiplex PCR, while the TCRdb copy is restricted to in-frame clones and leaves out a portion. The data hold some 150,000 clones, with 54% observed a single time. The specimen was CD8+ T cells sorted from blood, collected at week 4, from a patient treated with tofacitinib. These TCRs come from a human donor with alopecia areata. CDR3s include the opening cysteine and the closing phenylalanine or tryptophan. D genes are given only for firm matches. Only part of the rows carry a size: once, few, many, or a class if the clone is expanded.

clone_size j_call d_call v_call cdr3_aa cdr3_nt
NA TRBJ2-3 TRBD2 TRBV15 CATSTRGGRIDTQYF TGTGCCACCAGCACCCGCGGGGGGCGAATAGATACGCAGTATTTT
NA TRBJ2-3 NA TRBV9 CASSVVMGEATDTQYF TGTGCCAGCAGCGTAGTTATGGGCGAAGCCACAGATACGCAGTATTTT
once TRBJ2-3 NA TRBV29-1 CSVEARGQGGADTQYF TGCAGCGTTGAAGCCCGAGGCCAAGGGGGTGCAGATACGCAGTATTTT
NA TRBJ1-1 NA TRBV6-6 CASSYSERLNTEAFF TGTGCCAGCAGTTACTCGGAAAGGTTGAACACTGAAGCTTTCTTT
NA TRBJ2-7 NA TRBV27 CASSLSSHEDEQYF TGTGCCAGCAGTTTATCATCCCATGAAGACGAGCAGTACTTC
NA TRBJ1-1 NA TRBV30 CAWRRGGEAFF TGTGCCTGGAGACGGGGTGGTGAAGCTTTCTTT
NA TRBJ2-2 NA TRBV30 CAWSLQYTGELFF TGTGCCTGGAGTTTACAGTACACCGGGGAGCTGTTTTTT
few TRBJ2-1 TRBD2 TRBV29-1 CSLTISGGVDEQFF TGCAGCTTAACCATTAGCGGGGGGGTGGATGAGCAGTTCTTC
few TRBJ2-7 NA TRBV11-2 CASSLGLPGNLEQYF TGTGCCAGCAGCTTAGGCCTTCCAGGGAATCTCGAGCAGTACTTC
NA TRBJ2-7 TRBD2 TRBV7-8 CASSGDSGGRYEQYF TGTGCCAGCAGTGGGGATAGCGGGGGCCGCTACGAGCAGTACTTC
NA TRBJ1-5 NA TRBV6-1 CASSEALPGWSNQPQHF TGTGCCAGCAGTGAAGCGCTTCCAGGCTGGAGCAATCAGCCCCAGCATTTT
NA TRBJ1-1 TRBD1 TRBV4-2 CASSQLQGQVLGSTEAFF TGTGCCAGCAGCCAATTACAGGGACAGGTACTTGGGAGCACTGAAGCTTTCTTT
NA TRBJ2-2 NA TRBV5-6 CASTNTGELFF TGTGCCAGCACCAACACCGGGGAGCTGTTTTTT
NA TRBJ1-1 NA TRBV4-2 CASSQGPGTEAFF TGTGCCAGCAGCCAAGGACCGGGCACTGAAGCTTTCTTT
NA TRBJ2-1 NA TRBV5-4 CASSSAAEQFF TGTGCCAGCAGCTCTGCCGCGGAGCAGTTCTTC
few TRBJ2-1 NA TRBV10-2 CASRGLADYNEQFF TGCGCCAGCAGGGGACTGGCGGACTACAATGAGCAGTTCTTC
NA TRBJ1-1 NA TRBV29-1 CSVEDGMNTEAFF TGCAGCGTAGAGGACGGCATGAACACTGAAGCTTTCTTT
NA TRBJ2-7 NA TRBV7-9 CASSFNPSPEQYF TGTGCCAGCAGCTTTAACCCCTCTCCCGAGCAGTACTTC
NA TRBJ1-1 NA TRBV6-5 CASSYGGLTPEAFF TGTGCCAGCAGTTACGGGGGCCTTACCCCTGAAGCTTTCTTT
NA TRBJ1-1 NA TRBV7-9 CASSPRTGKGTEAFF TGTGCCAGCAGCCCCCGGACCGGGAAAGGAACTGAAGCTTTCTTT
few TRBJ1-3 NA TRBV4-1 CASSQVLGSGNTIYF TGCGCCAGCAGCCAAGTGTTAGGGTCTGGAAACACCATATATTTT
few TRBJ2-2 NA TRBV2 CASIWFPNTGELFF TGTGCCAGCATTTGGTTCCCGAACACCGGGGAGCTGTTTTTT
NA TRBJ1-1 TRBD1 TRBV29-1 CSVVGTVDEAFF TGCAGCGTTGTCGGGACAGTAGATGAAGCTTTCTTT
NA TRBJ2-7 NA TRBV2 CAGGRGSYEQYF TGTGCGGGTGGTAGGGGCTCCTACGAGCAGTACTTC
NA TRBJ2-1 NA TRBV6-5 CASSYSTSPSLIF TGTGCCAGCAGTTACTCCACTAGCCCAAGTTTGATCTTC
NA TRBJ2-7 NA TRBV29-1 CSVSPTDSYEQYF TGCAGCGTTTCCCCGACAGATTCCTACGAGCAGTACTTC
few TRBJ2-4 NA TRBV30 CAWSVRSGAKNIQYF TGTGCCTGGAGTGTACGGAGCGGGGCCAAAAACATTCAGTACTTC
NA TRBJ1-1 NA TRBV13 CASSPWGGTEAFF TGTGCCAGCAGCCCCTGGGGTGGCACTGAAGCTTTCTTT
NA TRBJ1-2 NA TRBV27 CASSSVGQDYGYTF TGTGCCAGCAGTTCCGTAGGACAAGACTATGGCTACACCTTC
NA TRBJ1-5 TRBD1 TRBV27 CASSPQGSNQPQHF TGTGCCAGCTCCCCACAGGGGAGCAATCAGCCCCAGCATTTT
NA TRBJ2-7 NA TRBV14 CASSQDSYEQYF TGTGCCAGCAGCCAAGATAGTTACGAGCAGTACTTC
NA TRBJ2-5 NA TRBV27 CASSLTGVASVETQYF TGTGCCAGCAGTCTCACCGGGGTAGCTAGTGTAGAGACCCAGTACTTC
NA TRBJ2-1 NA TRBV6-5 CASWGNEQFF TGTGCCAGCTGGGGGAATGAGCAGTTCTTC
few TRBJ2-3 NA TRBV29-1 CSVDSLGQIPTDTQYF TGCAGCGTTGATTCCCTAGGACAGATCCCCACAGATACGCAGTATTTT
NA TRBJ1-5 NA TRBV4-3 CASSQNQPQHF TGCGCCAGCAGCCAAAATCAGCCCCAGCATTTT
once TRBJ1-1 TRBD1 TRBV29-1 CSVVRQGRNTEAFF TGCAGCGTGGTAAGACAGGGAAGGAACACTGAAGCTTTCTTT
few TRBJ2-1 NA TRBV4-1 CASSQVDRYNEQFF TGCGCCAGCAGCCAAGTTGACAGATACAATGAGCAGTTCTTC
NA TRBJ2-5 NA TRBV25-1 CASSEGGREYQETQYF TGTGCCAGCAGTGAAGGGGGCCGAGAATACCAAGAGACCCAGTACTTC
few TRBJ2-3 NA TRBV27 CASSWGTDTQYF TGTGCCAGCAGTTGGGGGACAGATACGCAGTATTTT
NA TRBJ2-6 NA TRBV9 CASSVVGSGANVLTF TGTGCCAGCAGCGTAGTCGGGTCTGGGGCCAACGTCCTGACTTTC
NA TRBJ2-7 NA TRBV27 CASSWGPQIYEQYF TGTGCCAGCAGTTGGGGACCCCAGATCTACGAGCAGTACTTC
many TRBJ2-5 NA TRBV27 CASSSTHGQETQYF TGTGCCAGCAGTTCCACCCACGGGCAAGAGACCCAGTACTTC
NA TRBJ1-2 NA TRBV29-1 CSVETYEDYGYTF TGCAGCGTTGAAACGTATGAGGATTATGGCTACACCTTC
NA TRBJ1-2 TRBD1 TRBV27 CASSQGANGYTF TGTGCCAGCAGCCAGGGGGCGAATGGCTACACCTTC
many TRBJ2-3 TRBD2 TRBV27 CASSRILAGGADTQYF TGTGCCAGCAGCCGGATACTAGCGGGGGGTGCAGATACGCAGTATTTT
few TRBJ1-4 NA TRBV11-2 CASSLGGGSNEKLFF TGTGCCAGCAGCTTAGGAGGGGGATCTAATGAAAAACTGTTTTTT
few TRBJ1-1 TRBD1 TRBV13 CASSSGQGNTEAFF TGTGCCAGCAGCTCGGGACAGGGGAACACTGAAGCTTTCTTT
few TRBJ2-7 NA TRBV5-6 CASSLLAAVGEQYF TGTGCCAGCAGCTTGTTAGCGGCAGTTGGCGAGCAGTACTTC
NA TRBJ2-1 NA TRBV7-9 CASSPEPKDNEQFF TGTGCCAGCAGCCCCGAGCCCAAGGACAATGAGCAGTTCTTC
few TRBJ2-2 TRBD2 TRBV4-2 CASSPPSGGTGELFF TGTGCCAGCAGCCCCCCTAGCGGGGGGACCGGGGAGCTGTTTTTT
few TRBJ2-3 NA TRBV2 CASSDWGYTDTQYF TGTGCCAGCAGTGACTGGGGCTACACAGATACGCAGTATTTT